This record concerns one TCR beta chain sequence. Its matching antigen is unknown. The data stem from a study of T cell responses to AZD1222 COVID-19 vaccine. The study's findings and limits: Seropositive status at baseline applied to only 6 or 7 AZD1222 recipients. Nearly half of the spike-specific TCRs reportedly recognize variant regions that carry no mutations. Dominant at 160-218 and 743-854, vaccine-associated CD4 TCRs also spanned spike. Mostly white British, mostly female donors; authors suggested clonal diversity may be underestimated.

The method was immunoSEQ multiplex PCR; TCRdb's version includes in-frame clones alone and lacks a portion of them. In the table there are 140,000 to 150,000 clones, around nine tenths of which are singletons. This CDR3 is built from 15 residues. The germline CDR1 and CDR2 sequences are LGHDT and YNNKEL (reference sequence). V shed 1 base and J shed 2 bases, with 9 bases lying between them. The sample in question was peripheral blood, obtained on day 0 of AZD1222 vaccination. This sequence originates from an adult in good health. The J gene is TRBJ1-5, the V gene TRBV3-1 (or the pseudogene TRBV3-2); possible D gene TRBD1, 6 bases. The CDR3 here is CASSQGGLGNQPQHF. The CDR3 nucleotides are TGTGCCAGCAGCCAAGGGGGGCTTGGCAATCAGCCCCAGCATTTT.